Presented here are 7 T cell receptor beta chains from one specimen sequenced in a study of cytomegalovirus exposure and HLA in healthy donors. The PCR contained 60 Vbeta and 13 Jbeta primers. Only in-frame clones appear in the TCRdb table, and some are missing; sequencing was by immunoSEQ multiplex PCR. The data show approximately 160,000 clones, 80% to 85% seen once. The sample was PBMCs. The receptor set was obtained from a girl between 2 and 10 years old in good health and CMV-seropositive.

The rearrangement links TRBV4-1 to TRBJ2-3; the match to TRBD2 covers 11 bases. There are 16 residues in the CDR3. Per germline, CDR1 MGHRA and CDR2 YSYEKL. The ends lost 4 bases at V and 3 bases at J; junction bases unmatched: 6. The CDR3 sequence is CASSLQRLAGTDTQYF. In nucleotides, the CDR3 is TGCGCCAGCAGCCTACAAAGACTAGCGGGAACAGATACGCAGTATTTT.

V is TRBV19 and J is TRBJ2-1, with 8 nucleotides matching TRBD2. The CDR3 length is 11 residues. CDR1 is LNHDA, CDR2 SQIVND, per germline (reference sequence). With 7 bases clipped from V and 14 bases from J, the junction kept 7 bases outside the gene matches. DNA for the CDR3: TGTGCCAGTACCTCGGGAGGGCACAAGTTCTTC. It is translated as CASTSGGHKFF.

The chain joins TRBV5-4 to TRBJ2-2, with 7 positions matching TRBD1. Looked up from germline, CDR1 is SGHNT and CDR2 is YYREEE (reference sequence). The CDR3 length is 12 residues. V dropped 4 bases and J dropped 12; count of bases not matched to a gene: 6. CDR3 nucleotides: TGTGCCAGCAGCCCAGACAGGGTGAAGCTGTTTTTT. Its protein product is CASSPDRVKLFF.

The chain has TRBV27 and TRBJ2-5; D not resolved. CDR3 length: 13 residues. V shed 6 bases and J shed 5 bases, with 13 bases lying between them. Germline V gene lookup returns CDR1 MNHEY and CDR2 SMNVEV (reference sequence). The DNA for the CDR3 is TGTGCCAGCAGACTTTTGATCGGGGAGACCCAGTACTTC. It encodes CASRLLIGETQYF.

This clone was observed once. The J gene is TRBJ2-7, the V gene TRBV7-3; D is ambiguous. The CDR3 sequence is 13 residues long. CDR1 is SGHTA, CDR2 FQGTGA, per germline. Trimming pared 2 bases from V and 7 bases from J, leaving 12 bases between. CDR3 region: CASSLAAASEQYF. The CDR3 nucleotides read TGTGCCAGCAGCTTAGCGGCCGCCTCGGAGCAGTACTTC.

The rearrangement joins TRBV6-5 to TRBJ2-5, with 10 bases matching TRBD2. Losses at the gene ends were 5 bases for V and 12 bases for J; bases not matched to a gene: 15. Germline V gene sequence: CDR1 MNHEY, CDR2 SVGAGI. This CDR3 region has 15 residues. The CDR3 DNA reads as TGTGCCAGCAGTCCCGTAGCGGGAGGCCGCCTGGAGGAGTACTTC. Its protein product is CASSPVAGGRLEEYF.

CDR3 loop: CASSPSGVGPGETQYF. The CDR3 coding sequence is TGTGCCAGCAGCCCTAGTGGCGTCGGGCCAGGGGAGACCCAGTACTTC. The rearrangement joins TRBV7-9 to TRBJ2-5, with D maybe TRBD1 (5 bases). Per germline, CDR1 SEHNR and CDR2 FQNEAQ (reference sequence). The CDR3 contains 16 residues. Trimming took off 5 bases at V and 5 bases at J, with 21 bases between the two ends.